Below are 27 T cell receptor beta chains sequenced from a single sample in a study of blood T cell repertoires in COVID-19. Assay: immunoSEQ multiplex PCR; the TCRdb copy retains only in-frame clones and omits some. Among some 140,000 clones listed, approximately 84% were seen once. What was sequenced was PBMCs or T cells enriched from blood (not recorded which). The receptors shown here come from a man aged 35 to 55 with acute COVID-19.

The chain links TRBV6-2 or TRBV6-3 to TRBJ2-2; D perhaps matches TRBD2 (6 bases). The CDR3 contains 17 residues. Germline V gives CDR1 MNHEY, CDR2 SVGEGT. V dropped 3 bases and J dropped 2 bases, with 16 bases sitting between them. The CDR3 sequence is CASSYRWDGRNTGELFF. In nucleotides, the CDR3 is TGTGCCAGCAGTTATAGATGGGACGGGAGAAACACCGGGGAGCTGTTTTTT.

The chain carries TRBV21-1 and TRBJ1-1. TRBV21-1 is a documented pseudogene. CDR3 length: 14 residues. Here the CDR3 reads CASSKRPGSTEAFF. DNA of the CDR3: TGTGCCAGCAGCAAGAGGCCGGGTAGCACTGAAGCTTTCTTT.

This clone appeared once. The CDR3 DNA is TGTGCCAGCTCACCACCTACAGGGAATTATGGCTACACCTTC. It specifies CASSPPTGNYGYTF. The rearrangement joins TRBV18 to TRBJ1-2; tentative D call: TRBD1 (6 bases). This CDR3 has 14 residues. Trimming pared 0 bases from V and 5 bases from J, leaving 10 bases between. CDR1 is KGHSH, CDR2 LQKENI, per germline.

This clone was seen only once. The CDR3 bases are TGTGCCAGCAGTCCTTTGACAGGGGTAAGAGATAATTCACCCCTCCACTTT. The encoded protein is CASSPLTGVRDNSPLHF. The rearrangement uses TRBV28 and TRBJ1-6, with TRBD1 matching 8 bases. The CDR3 loop spans 17 amino acids. Germline CDR1 MDHEN, CDR2 SYDVKM. V lost 5 bases and J lost 5; bases outside the gene matches: 11.

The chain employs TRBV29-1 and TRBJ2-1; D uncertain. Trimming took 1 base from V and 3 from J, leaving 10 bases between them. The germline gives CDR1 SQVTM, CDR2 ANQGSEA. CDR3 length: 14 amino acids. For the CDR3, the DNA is TGCAGCGTTGAAGGCTTAGCCTACTACAATGAGCAGTTCTTC. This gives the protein CSVEGLAYYNEQFF.

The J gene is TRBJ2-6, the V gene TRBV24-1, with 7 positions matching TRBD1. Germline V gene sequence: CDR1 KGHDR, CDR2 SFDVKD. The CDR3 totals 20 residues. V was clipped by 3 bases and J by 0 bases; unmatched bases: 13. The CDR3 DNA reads TGTGCCACCAGTGATCTTCCCGGGACAGACTTATTCTCTGGGGCCAACGTCCTGACTTTC. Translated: CATSDLPGTDLFSGANVLTF.

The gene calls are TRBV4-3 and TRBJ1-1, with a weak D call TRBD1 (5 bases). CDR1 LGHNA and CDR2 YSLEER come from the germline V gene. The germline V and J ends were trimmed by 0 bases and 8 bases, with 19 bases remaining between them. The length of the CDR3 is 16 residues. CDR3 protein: CASSQDRTTRGMEAFF. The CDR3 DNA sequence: TGCGCCAGCAGCCAAGATAGGACAACTCGCGGAATGGAAGCTTTCTTT.

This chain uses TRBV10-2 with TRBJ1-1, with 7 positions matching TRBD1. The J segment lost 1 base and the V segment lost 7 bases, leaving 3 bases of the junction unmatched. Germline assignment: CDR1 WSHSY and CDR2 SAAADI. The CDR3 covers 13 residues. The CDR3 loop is CASKGGANTEAFF. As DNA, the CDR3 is TGCGCCAGCAAAGGGGGCGCGAACACTGAAGCTTTCTTT.

This CDR3 is CASSPSGGSGEDTQYF. The CDR3 DNA follows: TGTGCCAGCAGCCCCTCGGGGGGGAGCGGGGAAGATACGCAGTATTTT. This sequence joins TRBV9 and TRBJ2-3, with 8 nucleotides matching TRBD2. This CDR3 spans 16 amino acids. The V gene end was trimmed by 4 bases and the J gene end by 5 bases; junction bases not matched to a gene: 12. Per the germline V gene, CDR1 is SGDLS and CDR2 is YYNGEE.

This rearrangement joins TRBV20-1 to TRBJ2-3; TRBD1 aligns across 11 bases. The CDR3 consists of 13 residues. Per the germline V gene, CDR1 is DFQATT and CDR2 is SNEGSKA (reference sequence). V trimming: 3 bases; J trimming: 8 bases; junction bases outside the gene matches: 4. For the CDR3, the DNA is TGCAGTGCTAGTAGGGGACAGGGGGGTACGCAGTATTTT. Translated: CSASRGQGGTQYF.

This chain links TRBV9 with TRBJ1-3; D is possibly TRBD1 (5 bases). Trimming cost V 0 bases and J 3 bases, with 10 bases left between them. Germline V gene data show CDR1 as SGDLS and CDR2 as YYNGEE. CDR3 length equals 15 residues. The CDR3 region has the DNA TGTGCCAGCAGCGTAGGGACCGGGGGTGGAAACACCATATATTTT. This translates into CASSVGTGGGNTIYF.

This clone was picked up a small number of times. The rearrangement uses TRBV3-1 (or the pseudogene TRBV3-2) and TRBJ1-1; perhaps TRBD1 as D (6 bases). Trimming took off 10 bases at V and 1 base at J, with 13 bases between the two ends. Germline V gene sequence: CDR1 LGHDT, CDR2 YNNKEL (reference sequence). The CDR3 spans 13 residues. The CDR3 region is CATAGAKNTEAFF. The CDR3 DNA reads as TGTGCCACCGCAGGGGCAAAGAACACTGAAGCTTTCTTT.

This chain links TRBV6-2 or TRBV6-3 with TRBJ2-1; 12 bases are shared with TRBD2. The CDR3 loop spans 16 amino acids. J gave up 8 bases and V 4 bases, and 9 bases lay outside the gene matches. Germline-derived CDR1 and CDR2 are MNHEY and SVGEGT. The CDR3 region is CASSWASGGALDEQFF. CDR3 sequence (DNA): TGTGCCAGCAGTTGGGCTAGCGGGGGGGCCCTCGATGAGCAGTTCTTC.

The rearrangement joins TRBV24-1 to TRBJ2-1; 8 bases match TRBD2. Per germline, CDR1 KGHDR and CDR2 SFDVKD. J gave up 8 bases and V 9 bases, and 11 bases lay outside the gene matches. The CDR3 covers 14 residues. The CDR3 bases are TGTGCCACCGGAAAGAGCGGGAGCCCCCATGAGCAGTTCTTC. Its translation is CATGKSGSPHEQFF.

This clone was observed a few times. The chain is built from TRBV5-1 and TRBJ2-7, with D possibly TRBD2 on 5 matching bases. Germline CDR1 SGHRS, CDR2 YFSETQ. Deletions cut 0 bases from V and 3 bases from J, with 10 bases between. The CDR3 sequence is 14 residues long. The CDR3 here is CASSLAPTSYEQYF. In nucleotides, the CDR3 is TGCGCCAGCAGCTTGGCCCCTACTAGCTACGAGCAGTACTTC.

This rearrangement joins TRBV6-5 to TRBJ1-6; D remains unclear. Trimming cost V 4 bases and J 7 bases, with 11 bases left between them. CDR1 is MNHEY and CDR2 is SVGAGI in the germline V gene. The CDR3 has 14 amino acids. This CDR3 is CASSSSGENSPLHF. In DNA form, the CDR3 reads TGTGCCAGCAGTTCCTCGGGAGAGAATTCACCCCTCCACTTT.

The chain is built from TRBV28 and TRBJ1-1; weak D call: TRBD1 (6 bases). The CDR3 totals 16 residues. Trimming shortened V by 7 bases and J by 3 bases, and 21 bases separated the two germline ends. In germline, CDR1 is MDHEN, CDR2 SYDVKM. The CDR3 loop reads CASNLGGGRRYTEAFF. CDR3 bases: TGTGCCAGCAATCTCGGGGGGGGGCGAAGGTACACTGAAGCTTTCTTT.

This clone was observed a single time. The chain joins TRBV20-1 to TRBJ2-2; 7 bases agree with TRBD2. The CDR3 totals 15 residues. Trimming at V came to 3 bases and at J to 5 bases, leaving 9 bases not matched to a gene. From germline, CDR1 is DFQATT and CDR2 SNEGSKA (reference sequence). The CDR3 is CSASQGGGGTGELFF. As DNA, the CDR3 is TGCAGTGCTAGTCAAGGCGGGGGAGGTACCGGGGAGCTGTTTTTT.

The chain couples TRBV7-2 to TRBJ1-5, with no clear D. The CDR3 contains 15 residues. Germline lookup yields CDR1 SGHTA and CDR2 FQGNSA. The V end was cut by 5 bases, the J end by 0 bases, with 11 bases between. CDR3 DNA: TGTGCCAGCAGCGGAGTCCTCCATAGCAATCAGCCCCAGCATTTT. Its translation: CASSGVLHSNQPQHF.

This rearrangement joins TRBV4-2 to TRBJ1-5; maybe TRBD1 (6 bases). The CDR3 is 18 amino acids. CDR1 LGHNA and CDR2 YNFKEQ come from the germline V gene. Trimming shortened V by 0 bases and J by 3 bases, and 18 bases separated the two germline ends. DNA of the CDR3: TGTGCCAGCAGCCAAGATCATGTGACAGGTTATTTCAATCAGCCCCAGCATTTT. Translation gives CASSQDHVTGYFNQPQHF.

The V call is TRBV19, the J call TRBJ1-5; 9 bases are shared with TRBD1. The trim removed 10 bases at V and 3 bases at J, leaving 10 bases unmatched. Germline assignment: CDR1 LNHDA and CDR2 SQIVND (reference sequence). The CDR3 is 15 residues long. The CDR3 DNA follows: TGTGCCACATCCGGGACAGGGTTAAACAATCAGCCCCAGCATTTT. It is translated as CATSGTGLNNQPQHF.

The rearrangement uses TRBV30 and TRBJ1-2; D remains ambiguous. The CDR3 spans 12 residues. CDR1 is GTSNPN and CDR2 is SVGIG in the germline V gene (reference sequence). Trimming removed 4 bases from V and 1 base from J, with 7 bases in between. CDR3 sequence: CAWNRYNYGYTF. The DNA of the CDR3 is TGTGCCTGGAATCGGTATAACTATGGCTACACCTTC. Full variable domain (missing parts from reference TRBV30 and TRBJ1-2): SQTIHQWPATLVQPVGSPLSLECTVEGTSNPNLYWYRQAAGRGLQLLFYSVGIGQISSEVPQNLSASRPQDRQFILSSKKLLLSDSGFYLCAWNRYNYGYTFGSGTRLTVV.

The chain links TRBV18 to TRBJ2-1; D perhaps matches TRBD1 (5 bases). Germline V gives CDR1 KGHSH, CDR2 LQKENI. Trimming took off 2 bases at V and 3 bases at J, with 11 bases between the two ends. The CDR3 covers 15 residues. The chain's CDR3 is CASSPMQGRYNEQFF. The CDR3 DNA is TGTGCCAGCTCACCAATGCAGGGCCGCTACAATGAGCAGTTCTTC. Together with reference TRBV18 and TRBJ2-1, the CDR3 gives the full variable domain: NAGVMQNPRHLVRRRGQEARLRCSPMKGHSHVYWYRQLPEEGLKFMVYLQKENIIDESGMPKERFSAEFPKEGPSILRIQQVVRGDSAAYFCASSPMQGRYNEQFFGPGTRLTVL.

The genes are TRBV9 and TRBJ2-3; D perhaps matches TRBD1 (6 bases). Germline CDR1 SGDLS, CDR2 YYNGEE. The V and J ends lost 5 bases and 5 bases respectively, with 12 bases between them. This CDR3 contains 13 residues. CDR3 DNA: TGTGCCAGCAGTTATACAGGGCTAGATACGCAGTATTTT. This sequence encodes CASSYTGLDTQYF.

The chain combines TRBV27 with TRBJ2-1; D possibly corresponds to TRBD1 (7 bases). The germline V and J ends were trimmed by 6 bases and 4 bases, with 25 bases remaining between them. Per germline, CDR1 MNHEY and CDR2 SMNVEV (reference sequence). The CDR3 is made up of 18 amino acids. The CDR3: CASSAGGGLAGLYNEQFF. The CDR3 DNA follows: TGTGCCAGCAGCGCCGGAGGGGGCCTGGCGGGCCTGTACAATGAGCAGTTCTTC.

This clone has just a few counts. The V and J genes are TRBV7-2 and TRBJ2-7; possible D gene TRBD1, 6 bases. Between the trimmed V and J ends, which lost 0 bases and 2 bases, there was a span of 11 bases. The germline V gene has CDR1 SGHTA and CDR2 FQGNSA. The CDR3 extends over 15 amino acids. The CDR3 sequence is CASSLALDRAYEQYF. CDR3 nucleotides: TGTGCCAGCAGCTTAGCTTTGGACAGAGCCTACGAGCAGTACTTC. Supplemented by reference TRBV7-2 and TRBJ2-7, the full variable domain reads GAGVSQSPSNKVTEKGKDVELRCDPISGHTALYWYRQSLGQGLEFLIYFQGNSAPDKSGLPSDRFSAERTGGSVSTLTIQRTQQEDSAVYLCASSLALDRAYEQYFGPGTRLTVT.

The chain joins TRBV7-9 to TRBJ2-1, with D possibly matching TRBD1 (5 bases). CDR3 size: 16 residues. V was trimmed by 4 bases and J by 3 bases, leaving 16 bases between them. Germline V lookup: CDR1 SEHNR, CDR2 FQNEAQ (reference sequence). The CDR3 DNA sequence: TGTGCCAGCAGCTCCTACCAAACAGGTAACTACAATGAGCAGTTCTTC. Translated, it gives CASSSYQTGNYNEQFF.